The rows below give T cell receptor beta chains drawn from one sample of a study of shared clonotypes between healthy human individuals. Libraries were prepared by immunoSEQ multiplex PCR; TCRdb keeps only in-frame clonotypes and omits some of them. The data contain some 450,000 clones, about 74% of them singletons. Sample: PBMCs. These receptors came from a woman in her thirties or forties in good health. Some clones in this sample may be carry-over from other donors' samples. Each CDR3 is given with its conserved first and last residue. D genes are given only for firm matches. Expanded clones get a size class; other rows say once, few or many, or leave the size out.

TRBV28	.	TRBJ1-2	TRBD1	TGTGCCAGCAGTCCAACCGACAGGGACGTCTATGGCTACACCTTC	CASSPTDRDVYGYTF
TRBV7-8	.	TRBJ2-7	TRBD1	TGTGCCAGCAGCCTGGGGAGGCAGGGGGCATCTCTCTACGAGCAGTACTTC	CASSLGRQGASLYEQYF
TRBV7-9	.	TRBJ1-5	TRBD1	TGTGCCAGCAACGAGGGACAGGACGTAGGGCCCCAGCATTTT	CASNEGQDVGPQHF
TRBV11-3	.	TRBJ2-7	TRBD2	TGTGCCAGCAGCCCCGGCGGGAGGTACGAGCAGTACTTC	CASSPGGRYEQYF
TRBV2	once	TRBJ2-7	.	TGTGCCAGCAGTGAACGACAGCAAAGGGGGGAGCAGTACTTC	CASSERQQRGEQYF
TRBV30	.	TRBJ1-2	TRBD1	TGTGCCTGGACCGACAGGGGAGGCCTTGGCTACACCTTC	CAWTDRGGLGYTF
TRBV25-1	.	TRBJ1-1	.	TGTGCCAGCAGTGAATGGAATCTGGGTTCCACTGAAGCTTTCTTT	CASSEWNLGSTEAFF
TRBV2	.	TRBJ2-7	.	TGTGCCAGCAGTGGGGACGGTACCTACGAGCAGTACTTC	CASSGDGTYEQYF
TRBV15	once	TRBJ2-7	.	TGTGCCACCGGGCGAGAGTCCCCCTACGAGCAGTACTTC	CATGRESPYEQYF
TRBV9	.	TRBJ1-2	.	TGTGCCAGCAGCGTAGACAGCAATAACTATGGCTACACCTTC	CASSVDSNNYGYTF
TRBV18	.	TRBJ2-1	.	TGTGCCAGCTCACCCTCCGGGACCTACAATGAGCAGTTCTTC	CASSPSGTYNEQFF
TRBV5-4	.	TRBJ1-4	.	TGTGCCAGCAGCTTGGGAGGGGATGGTGAAAAACTGTTTTTT	CASSLGGDGEKLFF
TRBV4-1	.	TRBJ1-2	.	TGCGCCAGCAGCCAAGACGCAGGGGCGGACTATGGCTACACCTTC	CASSQDAGADYGYTF
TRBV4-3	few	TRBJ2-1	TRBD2	TGCGCCAGCAGCCAAGTAGGGACTAGCGGGAGAGACAATGAGCAGTTCTTC	CASSQVGTSGRDNEQFF
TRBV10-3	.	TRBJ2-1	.	TGTGCCATCAGATCTAGCTCCTACAATGAGCAGTTCTTC	CAIRSSSYNEQFF
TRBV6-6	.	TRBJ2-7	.	TGTGCCAGCAGAGCCGCCAGGGTGGCGGACTACGAGCAGTACTTC	CASRAARVADYEQYF
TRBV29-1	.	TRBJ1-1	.	TGCAGCGTTGGTCACACTGGCAAGACTGAAGCTTTCTTT	CSVGHTGKTEAFF
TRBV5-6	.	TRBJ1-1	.	TGTGCCAGCAGCCCTGACATGAACACTGAAGCTTTCTTT	CASSPDMNTEAFF
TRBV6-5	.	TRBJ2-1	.	TGTGCCAGCAGAATGACAGCGAGCTCCTACAATGAGCAGTTCTTC	CASRMTASSYNEQFF
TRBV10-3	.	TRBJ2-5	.	TGTGCCATCAGTCCGGGGGGCACTAGCCGGGAGACCCAGTACTTC	CAISPGGTSRETQYF
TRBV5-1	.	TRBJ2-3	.	TGCGCCAGCAGCTTGGAGGGCCGAGATACGCAGTATTTT	CASSLEGRDTQYF
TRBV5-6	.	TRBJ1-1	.	TGTGCCAGCAGCCAGCTAGTCGGGGGGACTGAAGCTTTCTTT	CASSQLVGGTEAFF
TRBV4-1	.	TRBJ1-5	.	TGCGCCAGCAGCCAGATCGTGGGGCCCCAGCATTTT	CASSQIVGPQHF
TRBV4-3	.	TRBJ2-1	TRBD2	TGCGCCAGCAGCCACGGGGGAGGGTCCTACAATGAGCAGTTCTTC	CASSHGGGSYNEQFF
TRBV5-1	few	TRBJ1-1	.	TGCGCCAGCCGAGATGTGAACGCCGCGTTTGAAGCTTTCTTT	CASRDVNAAFEAFF
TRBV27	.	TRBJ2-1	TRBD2	TGTGCCAGCAGTTTAGGGACTAGCGGGTACCACAATGAGCAGTTCTTC	CASSLGTSGYHNEQFF
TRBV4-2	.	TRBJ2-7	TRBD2	TGTGCCAGCAGCCAAGGCCCCCTCGCGGGAGACTACGAGCAGTACTTC	CASSQGPLAGDYEQYF
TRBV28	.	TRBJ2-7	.	TGTGCCAGCAGTACCACAGGGTTATACGAGCAGTACTTC	CASSTTGLYEQYF
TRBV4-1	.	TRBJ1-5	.	TGCGCCAGCAGCCAAGAGTCGGGGAACTCGCGGCCCCAGCATTTT	CASSQESGNSRPQHF
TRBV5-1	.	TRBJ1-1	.	TGCGCCAGCAGCTTGGGGACAACGAATGAAGCTTTCTTT	CASSLGTTNEAFF
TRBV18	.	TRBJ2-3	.	TGTGCCAGCTCACCGATGACGGAAGATACGCAGTATTTT	CASSPMTEDTQYF
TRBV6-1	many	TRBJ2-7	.	TGTGCCAGCAGGGGGACGGGAACCTACGAGCAGTACTTC	CASRGTGTYEQYF
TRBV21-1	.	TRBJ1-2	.	TGTGCCAGCAGCAAAGAAGGAGGTCGTCCCTATGGCTACACCTTC	CASSKEGGRPYGYTF